The entry below describes one T cell receptor (beta chain). As yet, its antigen is unknown. Other DNA sequences in the sample encode the same CDR3. The CDR3 loop spans 14 amino acids. V was clipped by 3 bases and J by 0 bases; unmatched bases: 2. The germline CDR1 and CDR2 sequences are MDHEN and SYDVKM. In the PCR, 60 Vbeta and 13 Jbeta primers were used. The protocol was immunoSEQ multiplex PCR, while the TCRdb copy is restricted to in-frame clones and leaves out a portion. The sample records 200,000 or so clones, around 80% being singletons. The data were taken from a study of cytomegalovirus exposure and HLA in healthy donors. Study-level results: Productive status was seen about 90% or about 30% of the time for most TCR beta V segments in an earlier analysis. Presence/absence analyses supposed approximately even sequencing depth among donors. There were reportedly fewer N-insertions in an Asian-associated ancestry cluster than the approximately 700-donor mean, in a later analysis. A link between a missense DCLRE1C variant and TCR beta V- and J-gene trimming emerged from a later analysis.

The specimen was PBMCs. This TCR was recovered from a man aged 45-65 years in good health and CMV-seronegative. The chain combines TRBV28 with TRBJ2-7; 7 nucleotides match TRBD2. CDR3 nucleotide sequence: TGTGCCAGCAGTTTGGGAGGGAGCTCCTACGAGCAGTACTTC. It translates to CASSLGGSSYEQYF. The full variable domain, rest sourced from reference TRBV28 and TRBJ2-7, is DVKVTQSSRYLVKRTGEKVFLECVQDMDHENMFWYRQDPGLGLRLIYFSYDVKMKEKGDIPEGYSVSREKKERFSLILESASTNQTSMYLCASSLGGSSYEQYFGPGTRLTVT.